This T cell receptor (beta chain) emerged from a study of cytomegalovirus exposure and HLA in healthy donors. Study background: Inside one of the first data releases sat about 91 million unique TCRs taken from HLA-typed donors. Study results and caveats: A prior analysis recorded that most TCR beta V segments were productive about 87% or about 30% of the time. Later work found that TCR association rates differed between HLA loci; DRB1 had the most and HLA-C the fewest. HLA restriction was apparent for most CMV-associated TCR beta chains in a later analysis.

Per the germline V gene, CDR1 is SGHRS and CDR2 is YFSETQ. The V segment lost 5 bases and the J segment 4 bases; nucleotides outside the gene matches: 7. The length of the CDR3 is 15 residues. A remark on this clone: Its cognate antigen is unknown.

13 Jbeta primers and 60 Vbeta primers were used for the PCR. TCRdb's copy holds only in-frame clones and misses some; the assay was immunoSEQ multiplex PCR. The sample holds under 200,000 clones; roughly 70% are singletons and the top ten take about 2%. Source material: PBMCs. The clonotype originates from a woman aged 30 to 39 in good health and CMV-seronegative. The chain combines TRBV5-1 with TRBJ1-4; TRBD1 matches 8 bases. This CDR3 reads CASRGGDRLNEKLFF. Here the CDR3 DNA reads TGCGCCAGCAGGGGAGGGGACAGGCTTAATGAAAAACTGTTTTTT.